Listed below are T cell receptor beta chains from one sample, sequenced in a study of PD-1 blockade in classical Hodgkin lymphoma. Sequencing was performed with immunoSEQ multiplex PCR; in TCRdb, only in-frame clones are kept and a portion is missing. The sample holds roughly 150,000 clones, 78% seen once. The sequences come from peripheral blood mononuclear cells (PBMCs), collected before the second cycle of nivolumab. These TCRs come from a human donor with classical Hodgkin lymphoma. The CDR3 runs from the conserved cysteine through the conserved F or W. The order of the fields is CDR3 length, J gene, V gene, CDR3 protein.

>15|TRBJ2-6|TRBV29-1
CSVTQGGAGANVLTF
>16|TRBJ2-2|TRBV7-7
CASSRQGFEDTGELFF
>15|TRBJ2-2|TRBV19
CASTPIGQNTGELFF
>13|TRBJ1-6|TRBV27
CASSFLYNSPLHF
>13|TRBJ2-1|TRBV7-3
CASSFQMGNEQFF
>14|TRBJ1-6|TRBV5-6
CASPDRSWDSPLHF
>14|TRBJ2-7|TRBV2
CASMPRLAGGEQYF
>15|TRBJ2-7|TRBV5-1
CASSQTALTHEEQYF
>14|TRBJ2-5|TRBV28
CASSLTGIQETQYF
>17|TRBJ2-5|TRBV4-1
CASSQLGGGEYQETQYF
>18|TRBJ2-3|TRBV7-9
CASSLERLAGGRGDTQYF
>15|TRBJ2-3|TRBV19
CASRRAGGGGDTQYF
>13|TRBJ1-1|TRBV7-3
CASSLSGNTEAFF
>16|TRBJ1-2|TRBV11-2
CASSPLGLQGTYGYTF
>14|TRBJ2-7|TRBV2
CASSEFRVSYEQYF
>13|TRBJ1-2|TRBV9
CASSVVPGSGYTF
>14|TRBJ2-7|TRBV9
CASSATSAPHEQYF
>13|TRBJ2-7|TRBV5-1
CASNRDSSYEQYF
>15|TRBJ2-5|TRBV9
CASSASSGGQETQYF
>16|TRBJ1-1|TRBV5-4
CASSLGRQGAITEAFF
>16|TRBJ1-1|TRBV10-3
CAISEVQGGVNTEAFF
>15|TRBJ1-5|TRBV9
CASSGSGADNQPQHF
>14|TRBJ1-2|TRBV6-5
CASSYTPQGGGYTF
>15|TRBJ2-1|TRBV4-2
CASSPDRGQDNEQFF
>13|TRBJ2-1|TRBV28
CASMDVTYNEQFF
>17|TRBJ2-3|TRBV19
CASKGIREGPGTDTQYF
>12|TRBJ1-2|TRBV2
CASSVSGYGYTF
>18|TRBJ2-7|TRBV4-3
CASSQGRLADPPFYEQYF
>13|TRBJ2-3|TRBV5-4
CASSFDLIDTQYF
>11|TRBJ1-1|TRBV6-5
CASKGGSEAFF
>13|TRBJ1-1|TRBV18
CASRDRGNTEAFF
>12|TRBJ1-1|TRBV6-1
CATTGEVSEAFF
>17|TRBJ2-3|TRBV2
CASSEAITGGSTDTQYF
>18|TRBJ1-2|TRBV7-3
CASSPVPGQGPTTHGYTF
>15|TRBJ2-3|TRBV11-2
CASSLSDREKDTQYF
>13|TRBJ2-4|TRBV12-5
CASGLYPENIQYF
>15|TRBJ2-3|TRBV29-1
CSVDGTSGGPDTQYF
>15|TRBJ1-2|TRBV7-2
CASSQWDRGLGGYTF
>15|TRBJ2-2|TRBV6-6
CASRPPSGSTGELFF
>15|TRBJ1-2|TRBV28
CASSLYRQGGYGYTF
>14|TRBJ1-2|TRBV2
CASSEGGQDYGYTF
>13|TRBJ2-2|TRBV7-2
CASSQSLTGELFF
>17|TRBJ2-1|TRBV4-1
CASSQKVFSRSYNEQFF